One sample yielded the 4 T cell receptor beta chains listed below, sequenced in a study of blood T cell repertoires in COVID-19 (dated by TCRdb to about 2020). Libraries were prepared through the immunoSEQ multiplex PCR assay. In TCRdb, the immuneACCESS table is reduced to in-frame sequences with V and J assigned. These tables do not hold every clone; where another copy was compared, an unresolved V gene accounts for under half, and the others remain unexplained. The sample data list about 57,000 clones, and roughly 85% of these were observed just once. About 3.5% of the sample rests with the top ten. The sample comprised peripheral blood. The receptors originated from a man aged 60 to 69 with acute or convalescent COVID-19.

The chain recombines TRBV13 with TRBJ2-7, with 12 bases that match TRBD1. There are 15 residues in the CDR3. The V segment lost 5 bases and the J segment 2 bases; nucleotides outside the gene matches: 4. Per germline, CDR1 PRHDT and CDR2 FYEKMQ (reference sequence). CDR3 sequence (DNA): TGTGCCAGCAGCCCTGGGACAGGGGGCCCCTACGAGCAGTACTTC. Its protein product is CASSPGTGGPYEQYF.

J is TRBJ2-7 and V is TRBV5-1, with 15 bases fitting TRBD2. The trim removed 5 bases at V and 6 bases at J, leaving 3 bases unmatched. Germline-derived CDR1 and CDR2 are SGHRS and YFSETQ. This CDR3 contains 14 residues. The CDR3 reads CASRGLAGGGEQYF. CDR3 in DNA: TGCGCCAGCAGAGGACTAGCGGGAGGGGGCGAGCAGTACTTC.

The chain combines TRBV5-5 with TRBJ1-4, with D tentatively TRBD1 (5 bases). Germline values: CDR1 SGHKS, CDR2 YYEKEE (reference sequence). The CDR3 sequence is 16 residues long. V was shortened by 1 base and J by 0 bases, with 10 bases between the two germline ends. The CDR3 region has the DNA TGTGCCAGCAGCTTGAATGGGGGGTCAACTAATGAAAAACTGTTTTTT. It yields the protein CASSLNGGSTNEKLFF.

The V gene is TRBV28, the J gene TRBJ1-2, with a possible D match to TRBD1 (5 bases). The germline V and J ends were trimmed by 5 bases and 4 bases, with 14 bases remaining between them. The CDR3 contains 14 residues. The germline gives CDR1 MDHEN, CDR2 SYDVKM. In DNA form, the CDR3 reads TGTGCCAGCAGTACCCTTGGAAGGGGCTATGGCTACACCTTC. Protein sequence: CASSTLGRGYGYTF.